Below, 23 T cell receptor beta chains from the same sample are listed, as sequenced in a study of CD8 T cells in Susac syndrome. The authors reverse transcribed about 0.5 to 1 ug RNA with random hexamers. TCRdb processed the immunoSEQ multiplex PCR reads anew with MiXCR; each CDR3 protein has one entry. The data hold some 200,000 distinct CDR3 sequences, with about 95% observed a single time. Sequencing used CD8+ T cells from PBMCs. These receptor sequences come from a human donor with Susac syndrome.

Here the CDR3 reads CASSLDYRQGQDRDGYTF. In nucleotides, the CDR3 is TGTGCCAGCAGCTTGGATTACCGACAGGGGCAAGATCGAGATGGCTACACCTTC. The chain couples TRBV13 to TRBJ1-2, with TRBD1 matching 8 bases. J gave up 6 bases and V 3 bases, and 18 bases lay outside the gene matches. Germline V gene lookup returns CDR1 PRHDT and CDR2 FYEKMQ (reference sequence). This CDR3 comprises 18 residues.

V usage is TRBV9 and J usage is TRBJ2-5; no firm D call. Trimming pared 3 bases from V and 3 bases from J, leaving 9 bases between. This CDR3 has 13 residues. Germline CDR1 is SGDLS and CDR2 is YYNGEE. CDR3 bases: TGTGCCAGCAGCGAAAACCCAGAAGAGACCCAGTACTTC. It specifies CASSENPEETQYF.

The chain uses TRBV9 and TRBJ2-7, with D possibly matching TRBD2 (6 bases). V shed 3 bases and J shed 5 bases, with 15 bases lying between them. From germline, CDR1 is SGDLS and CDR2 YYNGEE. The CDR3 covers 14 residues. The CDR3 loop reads CASSETGPGDEQYF. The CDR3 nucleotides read TGTGCCAGCAGCGAAACGGGGCCGGGGGACGAGCAGTACTTC.

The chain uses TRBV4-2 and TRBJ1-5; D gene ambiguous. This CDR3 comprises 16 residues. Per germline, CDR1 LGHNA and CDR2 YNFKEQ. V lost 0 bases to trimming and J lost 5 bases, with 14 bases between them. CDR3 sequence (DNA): TGTGCCAGCAGCCAAGATGAGGGCGGGTCCTATCAGCCCCAGCATTTT. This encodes CASSQDEGGSYQPQHF.

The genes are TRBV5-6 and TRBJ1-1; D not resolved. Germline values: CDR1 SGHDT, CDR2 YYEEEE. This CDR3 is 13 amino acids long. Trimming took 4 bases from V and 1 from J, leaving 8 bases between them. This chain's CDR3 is CASSRVPNTEAFF. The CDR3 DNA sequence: TGTGCCAGCAGCCGCGTCCCGAACACTGAAGCTTTCTTT.

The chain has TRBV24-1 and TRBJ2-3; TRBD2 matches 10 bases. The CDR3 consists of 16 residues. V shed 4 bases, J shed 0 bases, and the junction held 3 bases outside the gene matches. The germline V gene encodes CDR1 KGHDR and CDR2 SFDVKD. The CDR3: CATSDLTSGSTDTQYF. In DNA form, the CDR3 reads TGTGCCACCAGTGACCTGACTAGCGGGAGCACAGATACGCAGTATTTT.

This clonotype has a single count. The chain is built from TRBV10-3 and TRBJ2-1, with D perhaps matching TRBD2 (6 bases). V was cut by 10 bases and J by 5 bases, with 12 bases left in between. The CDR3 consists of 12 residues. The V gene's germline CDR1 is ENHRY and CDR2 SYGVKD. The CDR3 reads CATSDYNNEQFF. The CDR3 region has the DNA TGTGCCACCTCGGACTACAACAATGAGCAGTTCTTC.

The CDR3 nucleotides read TGTGCCAGCAGTTCCCCGGGCGGAGATGAGCAGTTCTTC. Encoded protein: CASSSPGGDEQFF. The chain combines TRBV12-3 or TRBV12-4 with TRBJ2-1, with D unclear. The CDR3 runs to 13 residues. V was pared by 4 bases and J by 8 bases, with 12 bases between.

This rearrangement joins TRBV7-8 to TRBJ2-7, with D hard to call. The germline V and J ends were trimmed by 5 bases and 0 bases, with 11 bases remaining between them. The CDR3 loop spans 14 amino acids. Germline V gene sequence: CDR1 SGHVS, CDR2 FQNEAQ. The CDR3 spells CASSPRLSSYEQYF. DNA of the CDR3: TGTGCCAGCAGCCCTCGATTAAGCTCCTACGAGCAGTACTTC.

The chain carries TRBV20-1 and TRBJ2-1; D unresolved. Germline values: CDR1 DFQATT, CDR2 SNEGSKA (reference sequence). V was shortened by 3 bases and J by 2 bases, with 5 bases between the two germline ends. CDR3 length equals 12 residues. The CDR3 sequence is CSASDAYNEQFF. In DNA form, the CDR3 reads TGCAGTGCTAGCGATGCCTACAATGAGCAGTTCTTC.

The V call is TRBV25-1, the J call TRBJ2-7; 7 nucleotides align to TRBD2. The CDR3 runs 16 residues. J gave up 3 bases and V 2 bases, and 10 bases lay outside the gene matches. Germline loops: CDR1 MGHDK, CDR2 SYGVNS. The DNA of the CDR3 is TGTGCCAGCAGTGAAGCTGGGGGGGGGATGGACTACGAGCAGTACTTC. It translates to CASSEAGGGMDYEQYF.

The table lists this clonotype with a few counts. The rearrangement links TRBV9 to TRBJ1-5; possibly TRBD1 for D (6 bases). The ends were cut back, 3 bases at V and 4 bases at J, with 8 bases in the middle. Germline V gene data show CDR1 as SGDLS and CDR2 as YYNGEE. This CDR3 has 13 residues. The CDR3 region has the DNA TGTGCCAGCAGCGCTCAGGGGAATCAGCCCCAGCATTTT. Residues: CASSAQGNQPQHF.

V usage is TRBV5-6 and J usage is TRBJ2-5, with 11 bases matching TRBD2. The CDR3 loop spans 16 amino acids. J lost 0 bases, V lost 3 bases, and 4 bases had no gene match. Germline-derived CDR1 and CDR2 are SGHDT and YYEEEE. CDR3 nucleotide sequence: TGTGCCAGCAGCTCGCGACTAGCGGGGTACCAAGAGACCCAGTACTTC. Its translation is CASSSRLAGYQETQYF. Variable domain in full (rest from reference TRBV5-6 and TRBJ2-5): DAGVTQSPTHLIKTRGQQVTLRCSPKSGHDTVSWYQQALGQGPQFIFQYYEEEERQRGNFPDRFSGHQFPNYSSELNVNALLLGDSALYLCASSSRLAGYQETQYFGPGTRLLVL.

The CDR3 nucleotides are TGTGCCAGCAGTGCTAGCGGGAGGTTGACCTACAATGAGCAGTTCTTC. This encodes CASSASGRLTYNEQFF. The V and J genes are TRBV27 and TRBJ2-1, with 11 bases identical to TRBD2. The CDR3 covers 16 residues. Germline V gene data show CDR1 as MNHEY and CDR2 as SMNVEV (reference sequence). V was pared by 5 bases and J by 2 bases, with 5 bases of the junction left unmatched.

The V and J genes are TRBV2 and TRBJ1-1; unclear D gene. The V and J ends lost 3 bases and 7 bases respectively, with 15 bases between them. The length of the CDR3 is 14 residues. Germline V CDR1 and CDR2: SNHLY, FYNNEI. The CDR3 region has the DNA TGTGCCAGCAGTGAGGATGTGATCTTGGATGAAGCTTTCTTT. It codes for CASSEDVILDEAFF.

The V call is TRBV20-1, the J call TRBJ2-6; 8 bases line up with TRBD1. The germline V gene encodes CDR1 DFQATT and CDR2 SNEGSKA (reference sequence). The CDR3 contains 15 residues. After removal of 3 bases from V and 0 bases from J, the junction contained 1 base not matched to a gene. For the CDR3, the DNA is TGCAGTGCTAGGGGACAGGCCTCTGGGGCCAACGTCCTGACTTTC. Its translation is CSARGQASGANVLTF.

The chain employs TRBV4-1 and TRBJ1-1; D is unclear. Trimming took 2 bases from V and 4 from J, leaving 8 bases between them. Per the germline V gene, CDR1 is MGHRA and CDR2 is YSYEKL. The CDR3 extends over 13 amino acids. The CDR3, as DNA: TGCGCCAGCAGCCAAACGGGGAGCACTGAAGCTTTCTTT. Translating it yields CASSQTGSTEAFF.

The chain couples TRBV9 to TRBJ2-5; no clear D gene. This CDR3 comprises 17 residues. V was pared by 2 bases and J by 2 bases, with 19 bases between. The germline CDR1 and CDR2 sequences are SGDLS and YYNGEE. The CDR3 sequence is CASSVAMSRTGQETQYF. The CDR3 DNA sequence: TGTGCCAGCAGCGTCGCTATGTCGAGAACGGGTCAAGAGACCCAGTACTTC. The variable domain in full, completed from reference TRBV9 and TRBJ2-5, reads DSGVTQTPKHLITATGQRVTLRCSPRSGDLSVYWYQQSLDQGLQFLIQYYNGEERAKGNILERFSAQQFPDLHSELNLSSLELGDSALYFCASSVAMSRTGQETQYFGPGTRLLVL.

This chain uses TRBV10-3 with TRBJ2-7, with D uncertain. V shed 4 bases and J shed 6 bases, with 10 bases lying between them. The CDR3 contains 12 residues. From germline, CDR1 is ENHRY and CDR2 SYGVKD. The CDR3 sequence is CAISVGEREQYF. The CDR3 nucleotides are TGTGCCATCAGTGTAGGAGAGCGCGAGCAGTACTTC.

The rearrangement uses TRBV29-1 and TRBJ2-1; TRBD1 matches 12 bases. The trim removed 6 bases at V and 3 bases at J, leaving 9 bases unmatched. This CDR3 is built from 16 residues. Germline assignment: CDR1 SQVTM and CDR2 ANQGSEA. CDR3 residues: CSVGTGGFTSYNEQFF. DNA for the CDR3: TGCAGCGTCGGGACAGGGGGCTTCACGAGCTACAATGAGCAGTTCTTC.

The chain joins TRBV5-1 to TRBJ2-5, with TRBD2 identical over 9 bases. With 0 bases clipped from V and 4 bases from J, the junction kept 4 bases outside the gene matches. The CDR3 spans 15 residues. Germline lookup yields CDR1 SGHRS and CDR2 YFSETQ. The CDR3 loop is CASSLGGGAGETQYF. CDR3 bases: TGCGCCAGCAGCTTGGGCGGGGGGGCCGGAGAGACCCAGTACTTC.

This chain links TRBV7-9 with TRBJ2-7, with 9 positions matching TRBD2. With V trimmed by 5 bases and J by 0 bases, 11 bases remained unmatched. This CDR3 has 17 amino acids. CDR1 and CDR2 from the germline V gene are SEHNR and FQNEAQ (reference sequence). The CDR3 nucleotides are TGTGCCAGCAGCCCCGAGGGGGGTAGCGGGGGCTCCTACGAGCAGTACTTC. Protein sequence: CASSPEGGSGGSYEQYF.

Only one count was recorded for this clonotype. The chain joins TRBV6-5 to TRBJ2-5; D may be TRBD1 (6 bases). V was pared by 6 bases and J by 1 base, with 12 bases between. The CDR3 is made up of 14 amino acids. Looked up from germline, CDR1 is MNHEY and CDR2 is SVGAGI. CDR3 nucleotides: TGTGCCAGCAGCACCCGGGACACCCAAGAGACCCAGTACTTC. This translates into CASSTRDTQETQYF.